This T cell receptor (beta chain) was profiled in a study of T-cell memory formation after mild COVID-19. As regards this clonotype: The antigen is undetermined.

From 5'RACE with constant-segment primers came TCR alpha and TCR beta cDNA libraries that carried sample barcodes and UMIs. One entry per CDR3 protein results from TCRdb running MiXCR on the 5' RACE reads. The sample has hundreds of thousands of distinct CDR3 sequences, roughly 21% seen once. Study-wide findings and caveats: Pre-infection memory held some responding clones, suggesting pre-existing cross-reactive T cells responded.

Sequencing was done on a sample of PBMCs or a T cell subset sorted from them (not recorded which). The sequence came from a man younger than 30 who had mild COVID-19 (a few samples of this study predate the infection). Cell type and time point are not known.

CDR3 in DNA: TGTGCCAGCAGGGGTCCAGGGTTCACAGATACGCAGTATTTT. Amino acid sequence: CASRGPGFTDTQYF. The chain employs TRBV27 and TRBJ2-3; perhaps TRBD1 as D (5 bases). V was pared by 6 bases and J by 2 bases, with 12 bases between. The CDR3 is 14 residues long. Germline CDR1 reads MNHEY; CDR2 reads SMNVEV (reference sequence).